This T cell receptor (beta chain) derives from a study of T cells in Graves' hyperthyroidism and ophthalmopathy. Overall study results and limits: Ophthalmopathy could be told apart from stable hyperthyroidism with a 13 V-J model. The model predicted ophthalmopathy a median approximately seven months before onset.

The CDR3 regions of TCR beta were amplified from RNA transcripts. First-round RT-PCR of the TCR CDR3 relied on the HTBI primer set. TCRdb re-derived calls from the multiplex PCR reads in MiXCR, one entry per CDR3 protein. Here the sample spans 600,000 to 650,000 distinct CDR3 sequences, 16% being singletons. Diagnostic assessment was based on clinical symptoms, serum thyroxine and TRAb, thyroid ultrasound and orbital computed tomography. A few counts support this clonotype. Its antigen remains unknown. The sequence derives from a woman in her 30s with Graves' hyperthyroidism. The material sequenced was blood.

This CDR3 reads CASSELALAETYEQYF. The CDR3 nucleotides read TGTGCCAGCAGTGAGTTGGCTCTAGCGGAAACCTACGAGCAGTACTTC. The chain carries TRBV6-1 and TRBJ2-7, with TRBD2 identical over 7 bases. The length of the CDR3 is 16 residues. Per germline, CDR1 MNHNS and CDR2 SASEGT. V shed 3 bases, J shed 2 bases, and the junction held 10 bases outside the gene matches.